One sample yielded the 19 T cell receptor beta chains listed below, sequenced in a study of shared clonotypes between healthy human individuals (dated by TCRdb to about 2020). CD8 naive samples were CD45RO-negative cells positively selected for CCR7, giving a CD45RA+CCR7+ population that excluded TemRA cells. Libraries came from the immunoSEQ multiplex PCR assay. The clones in this table, taken by TCRdb from immuneACCESS, are in-frame only. Not every clone is retained; where verified, under half of the shortfall comes from an unresolved V gene, and the cause of the rest is unknown. The sample table contains some 2.1 million clones; only one count was recorded for about 95% of them. About 1.1% of the sample comes from the top ten. Specimen: naive CD8+ T cells sorted from blood. According to the study, the label for this sample's cell subset or site signals: CD45RA+CCR7+. These receptors came from a man aged 18-30 years in good health.

The V call is TRBV27, the J call TRBJ2-7; D ambiguous. The CDR3 contains 15 residues. V shed 8 bases and J shed 0 bases, with 17 bases lying between them. Looked up from germline, CDR1 is MNHEY and CDR2 is SMNVEV (reference sequence). The CDR3: CASGAQLSSSYEQYF. In DNA, the CDR3 is TGTGCCAGCGGAGCCCAACTATCGAGCTCCTACGAGCAGTACTTC.

The chain couples TRBV10-3 to TRBJ1-2; D is possibly TRBD1 (5 bases). Germline V gives CDR1 ENHRY, CDR2 SYGVKD. The CDR3 spans 14 residues. The V gene lost 3 bases and the J gene lost 4 bases, with 12 bases spanning the gap. CDR3 region: CAISEGDGSYGYTF. CDR3 DNA sequence: TGTGCCATCAGTGAAGGGGACGGCAGCTATGGCTACACCTTC.

This chain uses TRBV7-2 with TRBJ2-7; 12 nucleotides agree with TRBD2. Germline loops: CDR1 SGHTA, CDR2 FQGNSA. V shed 3 bases, J shed 0 bases, and the junction held 6 bases outside the gene matches. CDR3 length: 17 residues. The CDR3 region has the DNA TGTGCCAGCAGCTTTGACAGGACTAGCGGGAACTCCTACGAGCAGTACTTC. It specifies CASSFDRTSGNSYEQYF.

The chain carries TRBV13 and TRBJ2-4, with D perhaps matching TRBD2 (7 bases). This CDR3 has 17 amino acids. Germline CDR1 and CDR2: PRHDT and FYEKMQ (reference sequence). Trimming cost V 1 base and J 2 bases, with 15 bases left between them. CDR3 residues: CASSLVGGEVTKNIQYF. CDR3 nucleotides: TGTGCCAGCAGCTTAGTAGGGGGGGAAGTAACCAAAAACATTCAGTACTTC.

The V and J genes are TRBV5-6 and TRBJ1-2; D is ambiguous. This CDR3 comprises 15 residues. Germline values: CDR1 SGHDT, CDR2 YYEEEE. Trimming pared 0 bases from V and 6 bases from J, leaving 15 bases between. The CDR3 DNA sequence: TGTGCCAGCAGCTTGGGTGACACCCTCTGGGATGGCTACACCTTC. Its protein product is CASSLGDTLWDGYTF.

This clone was picked up one time. The chain uses TRBV4-1 and TRBJ1-3; 8 bases map to TRBD1. CDR3 length: 17 amino acids. After removal of 0 bases from V and 3 bases from J, the junction contained 7 bases not matched to a gene. Germline V gene data show CDR1 as MGHRA and CDR2 as YSYEKL. CDR3: CASSQDPAGGGGNTIYF. CDR3 DNA: TGCGCCAGCAGCCAAGATCCCGCAGGGGGCGGTGGAAACACCATATATTTT.

The chain employs TRBV19 and TRBJ2-2, with TRBD1 matching over 12 bases. Germline CDR1 reads LNHDA; CDR2 reads SQIVND (reference sequence). The CDR3 is 16 residues long. The J segment lost 5 bases and the V segment lost 7 bases, leaving 8 bases of the junction unmatched. CDR3 DNA sequence: TGTGCCAGTAAGAAGGGGACAGGGGGCCTTACCGGGGAGCTGTTTTTT. It codes for CASKKGTGGLTGELFF.

The chain couples TRBV10-3 to TRBJ2-3; 7 nucleotides agree with TRBD2. Germline trimming cut 6 bases from V and 2 bases from J; bases unmatched to any gene: 8. Germline CDR1 and CDR2: ENHRY and SYGVKD. This CDR3 is 15 amino acids long. The CDR3 sequence: CAIRLGEGNTDTQYF. CDR3 bases: TGTGCCATCAGGCTCGGGGAGGGAAACACAGATACGCAGTATTTT.

Here the CDR3 reads CASSPGLAGGRTGELFF. Written as DNA, the CDR3 is TGTGCCAGCAGCCCGGGACTAGCGGGAGGTCGGACCGGGGAGCTGTTTTTT. This rearrangement joins TRBV11-3 to TRBJ2-2; TRBD2 aligns across 15 bases. Germline CDR1 and CDR2: SGHNT and YENEEA. The length of the CDR3 is 17 residues. The trim removed 5 bases at V and 5 bases at J, leaving 6 bases unmatched.

The chain joins TRBV19 to TRBJ1-1, with 7 bases that match TRBD1. V was clipped by 5 bases and J by 3 bases; unmatched bases: 12. CDR3 length: 16 residues. Germline V CDR1 and CDR2: LNHDA, SQIVND (reference sequence). CDR3 protein: CASSYPRTGGDTEAFF. The DNA of the CDR3 is TGTGCCAGTAGTTACCCTCGGACAGGCGGAGACACTGAAGCTTTCTTT.

This sequence joins TRBV15 and TRBJ1-4, with 8 bases aligning to TRBD1. Germline lookup yields CDR1 LNHNV and CDR2 YYDKDF (reference sequence). The CDR3 spans 14 residues. The J segment lost 7 bases and the V segment lost 5 bases, leaving 6 bases of the junction unmatched. CDR3 DNA: TGTGCCACCAGCGGGCCAGACAGGGGTGAAAAACTGTTTTTT. This translates into CATSGPDRGEKLFF.

This rearrangement joins TRBV7-9 to TRBJ1-2; no clear D gene. Germline V gene data show CDR1 as SEHNR and CDR2 as FQNEAQ (reference sequence). V was clipped by 5 bases and J by 0 bases, with 10 bases between them. The CDR3 has 14 residues. The CDR3 nucleotides read TGTGCCAGCAGCCCAGACACCACTAACTATGGCTACACCTTC. This encodes CASSPDTTNYGYTF.

In this sample, this clone turned up once. The V and J genes are TRBV9 and TRBJ2-7; 16 nucleotides match TRBD2. This CDR3 is 16 amino acids long. The V gene end was trimmed by 3 bases and the J gene end by 7 bases; junction bases not matched to a gene: 7. CDR1 is SGDLS, CDR2 YYNGEE, per germline. This chain's CDR3 is CASSDGTSGGALEQYF. CDR3 DNA sequence: TGTGCCAGCAGCGATGGGACTAGCGGGGGGGCCTTGGAGCAGTACTTC.

J is TRBJ2-2 and V is TRBV11-2, with a possible D match to TRBD1 (6 bases). The CDR3 has 18 residues. Trimming removed 3 bases at V and 5 bases at J, with 22 bases between. Germline CDR1 is SGHAT and CDR2 is FQNNGV. CDR3 DNA sequence: TGTGCCAGCAGCTTTCCGACCCTAACAGGGTTCCGAACCGGGGAGCTGTTTTTT. It codes for CASSFPTLTGFRTGELFF.

In the case of this clone: The same CDR3 arises from other DNA sequences in this sample as well. This chain joins TRBV4-3 and TRBJ1-2, with a possible D match to TRBD1 (5 bases). Germline V lookup: CDR1 LGHNA, CDR2 YSLEER. The V end was cut by 0 bases, the J end by 2 bases, with 7 bases between. CDR3 length: 14 amino acids. DNA of the CDR3: TGCGCCAGCAGCCAAGACCGGGGGAACTATGGCTACACCTTC. Encoded protein: CASSQDRGNYGYTF.

This rearrangement joins TRBV6-5 to TRBJ2-7; 11 positions match TRBD2. Germline trimming cut 6 bases from V and 7 bases from J; bases unmatched to any gene: 8. CDR1 is MNHEY, CDR2 SVGAGI, per germline. The CDR3 spans 14 residues. The CDR3 nucleotides are TGTGCCAGCAGACCGCGGACTAGCGGGTCTGAGCAGTACTTC. Its protein product is CASRPRTSGSEQYF.

V usage is TRBV30 and J usage is TRBJ2-1; D is ambiguous. Trimming pared 0 bases from V and 13 bases from J, leaving 7 bases between. There are 10 residues in the CDR3. Germline CDR1 is GTSNPN and CDR2 is SVGIG (reference sequence). DNA of the CDR3: TGTGCCTGGAGTGTAGACCACCAGTTCTTC. Translating it yields CAWSVDHQFF.

This chain links TRBV11-2 with TRBJ2-3; 9 bases align to TRBD2. The V segment lost 5 bases and the J segment 3 bases; nucleotides outside the gene matches: 15. Germline V gives CDR1 SGHAT, CDR2 FQNNGV. This CDR3 has 18 residues. CDR3 amino acids: CASSLTPWSGGITDTQYF. DNA of the CDR3: TGTGCCAGCAGCCTAACGCCCTGGAGCGGGGGGATTACAGATACGCAGTATTTT.

V and J are TRBV27 and TRBJ1-1, with D unclear. V lost 7 bases, J lost 2 bases, and 11 bases lay in between. Germline-derived CDR1 and CDR2 are MNHEY and SMNVEV (reference sequence). This CDR3 comprises 13 residues. The CDR3 loop reads CASTPSLNTEAFF. For the CDR3, the DNA is TGTGCCAGCACCCCTTCATTAAACACTGAAGCTTTCTTT.